What follows describes a single T cell receptor beta chain. This clone was observed a few times. Its specific antigen is unknown. Base-call qualities are not available, and no considerably larger clone is one nucleotide away. CDR1 and CDR2, per the germline V gene (reference sequence), are SGHKS and YYEKEE. The CDR3 contains 14 residues, cysteine and phenylalanine counted. The entry retains the CDR3 DNA only, 42 bases that are in frame from base 1. Deletion took 2 bases off V and 5 bases off J, with a span of 13 bases between the germline ends. This entry comes from a study of T cell responses to AZD1222 COVID-19 vaccine (dated by TCRdb to the early 2020s). For context, the study as a whole: A total of over 230 trial participants underwent TCR sequencing, of whom about 200 received two doses of AZD1222 and around 25 received two doses of the MenACWY control vaccine. Trial participants were enrolled by age into subgroups of 18-55, 56-69 and 70-plus years, and around 140, 26 and 57 TCR-sequenced participants, respectively, were included in these subgroups. Paper-wide results and their limitations: The vaccine-associated CD4 TCRs covered the entire spike protein, and the dominant responses fell in regions 160-218 and 743-854. Most participants were white British and females outnumbered males, and the authors suggested that clonal diversity may have been underestimated. A significant rise in spike-specific TCR breadth and depth was observed after two AZD1222 doses relative to day 0 and relative to MenACWY recipients. The 56-69-year group was small, and its depth increase did not reach significance, likely because of low power. Because no day 14 peak-response samples were available, repertoires were characterized only after the peak T cell response. Reportedly, close to half of the unique spike-specific TCRs recognized epitopes lying outside the regions that are mutated in the B.1.351 and B.1.1.7 variants. Conclusions about previously exposed vaccinees are limited, since just six AZD1222 recipients were seropositive for SARS-CoV-2 at baseline.

The CDR3 regions of human TCRbeta chains were analyzed by immunosequencing. For the original study's pipeline: Repertoire TCRs were checked for matches against a reference library of SARS-CoV-2-specific TCRs that had been generated using the MIRA antigen-specificity platform. Breadth was defined as the fraction of unique TCRs that were SARS-CoV-2-associated. Depth was defined as the fraction of total T cells that were SARS-CoV-2-associated. Using the MIRA data, each spike-specific TCR was assigned both to the spike region to which the TCR was reactive and to a CD4 or CD8 class. Log10-transformed breadth and depth values were compared by one-way ANOVA with Sidak's multiple comparisons tests. The source is immuneACCESS, and TCRdb retained only in-frame sequences with V and J called. Part of the clones is not carried over; for the studies checked, unresolved V genes explain less than half of this, and the remainder is unexplained. V and J calls and clone size follow that table, whereas D and trimming were derived from the DNA. Counted in this sample were 90,000 to 120,000 clones; about 85% of them appeared once. The ten largest make up around 2.3% of the sample.

Sample time point, as interpreted from the label and publication: about 28 days (+/-7) after the second vaccine dose. AZD1222 recipients given second doses at about 4 weeks or at about 12 weeks were pooled, since spike-specific TCR depth and breadth were not found to differ between the two schedules. Samples from vaccinated people were obtained from the UK trials COV001 and COV002, which included a single-blind randomized controlled phase 2/3 trial of AZD1222 (ChAdOx1 nCoV-19) in healthy adults. Trial participant PBMC samples were collected at day 0 and day 28 after the second dose for TCRbeta chain sequencing.

The chain is encoded by TRBV5-5 joined to TRBJ1-2, and possibly TRBD1, on 6 matching bases. The sequence derives from an adult who received the AZD1222 COVID-19 vaccine. Sequences were derived from peripheral blood, sampled 28 days after the second AZD1222 dose. The DNA sequence reads TGTGCCAGCAGCTTAATACAGGGAGTATATGGCTACACCTTC. Its amino acids are CASSLIQGVYGYTF.